A single sample gave rise to the 2 T cell receptor beta chains below, sequenced in a study of identical twins (dated by TCRdb to 2016 to 2017). The method was 5' RACE. The data were produced on an Illumina HiSeq 2000. The public reads were run again by TCRdb, first through fastp at Q25 and then through MiXCR, and only productive beta chains were kept. A single entry per CDR3 protein holds the most common genes and DNA from its merged rows. This sample comprises around 1.7 million distinct CDR3 sequences, roughly 35% of them detected only once. The ten top clones hold 0.25% to 0.3% of the sample. The specimen was cord blood. These receptors came from a newborn girl in good health.

This clonotype was seen only a few times. CDR3 sequence (DNA): TGTGCCAGTACCGGACAGGGGGACACTGAAGCTTTCTTT. It encodes CASTGQGDTEAFF. The chain employs TRBV27 and TRBJ1-1, with TRBD1 identical over 10 bases. Germline V CDR1 and CDR2: MNHEY, SMNVEV (reference sequence). V shed 9 bases and J 3 bases; nucleotides not matched to a gene: 4. The CDR3 has 13 amino acids.

CDR3 residues: CASSYWLTDEQFF. CDR3 in DNA: TGTGCCAGCAGTTACTGGCTAACCGATGAGCAGTTCTTC. J is TRBJ2-1 and V is TRBV6-6; D gene uncertain. Germline CDR1 and CDR2: MNHNY and SVGAGI (reference sequence). V lost 1 base and J lost 8, with 9 bases in between. This CDR3 has 13 amino acids.